The next 18 T cell receptor beta chains were all read from a single sample in a study of blood T cell repertoires in COVID-19. Produced via immunoSEQ multiplex PCR; TCRdb's table is partial and in-frame only. The sample lists fewer than 250,000 clones, 84% seen once, with more than 4% in the top ten. Sequencing was done on a sample of peripheral blood. The receptor source for this set is a man between 50 and 59 years old with acute or convalescent COVID-19.

CDR3 protein: CASSFTGTEGYTF. As DNA, the CDR3 is TGTGCCAGCAGCTTCACCGGGACAGAAGGCTACACCTTC. This rearrangement joins TRBV7-3 to TRBJ1-2; 7 bases match TRBD1. Per the germline V gene, CDR1 is SGHTA and CDR2 is FQGTGA. Unmatched junction bases numbered 6, after V lost 3 bases and J lost 8 bases. This CDR3 has 13 amino acids.

The gene calls are TRBV2 and TRBJ1-2; no clear D. This CDR3 spans 13 amino acids. The V end was cut by 4 bases, the J end by 4 bases, with 10 bases between. Germline V CDR1 and CDR2: SNHLY, FYNNEI. The CDR3 reads CASSVKQSYGYTF. CDR3 nucleotides: TGTGCCAGCAGTGTTAAACAGAGCTATGGCTACACCTTC.

V gene TRBV18 combines with J gene TRBJ1-1; D unresolved. Germline values: CDR1 KGHSH, CDR2 LQKENI. Trimming pared 5 bases from V and 5 bases from J, leaving 15 bases between. The CDR3 is made up of 14 amino acids. Written as DNA, the CDR3 is TGTGCCAGCTCAACGGGATCCTTAGGAACTGAAGCTTTCTTT. It is translated as CASSTGSLGTEAFF.

This rearrangement joins TRBV11-2 to TRBJ2-1; D is undetermined. CDR3 length equals 12 residues. CDR1 is SGHAT and CDR2 is FQNNGV in the germline V gene. V lost 1 base and J lost 12, with 10 bases in between. CDR3 in amino acids: CASSLGARRQFF. The DNA for the CDR3 is TGTGCCAGCAGCTTAGGGGCCAGAAGGCAGTTCTTC.

The chain uses TRBV10-3 and TRBJ1-1, with a possible D match to TRBD1 (6 bases). Trimming removed 4 bases at V and 8 bases at J, with 11 bases between. CDR3 length: 12 residues. CDR1 ENHRY and CDR2 SYGVKD come from the germline V gene. CDR3 bases: TGTGCCATCAGTGTCAGGGGTTCGGAAGCTTTCTTT. Translating it yields CAISVRGSEAFF.

This chain links TRBV2 with TRBJ2-1, with a tentative D call TRBD2 (6 bases). The CDR3 sequence is 15 residues long. The germline V and J ends were trimmed by 7 bases and 8 bases, with 21 bases remaining between them. Germline V lookup: CDR1 SNHLY, CDR2 FYNNEI. For the CDR3, the DNA is TGTGCCAGCAAAGATGGGCGGGACTTACACCATGAGCAGTTCTTC. Translation gives CASKDGRDLHHEQFF.

The gene calls are TRBV24-1 and TRBJ2-1, with 8 bases identical to TRBD2. The CDR3 sequence is 16 residues long. Unmatched junction bases numbered 9, after V lost 1 base and J lost 8 bases. From germline, CDR1 is KGHDR and CDR2 SFDVKD. The CDR3 sequence: CATSDFVLAGNHEQFF. For the CDR3, the DNA is TGTGCCACCAGTGATTTTGTCCTAGCGGGTAACCATGAGCAGTTCTTC.

The V call is TRBV5-1, the J call TRBJ2-3, with 12 bases matching TRBD2. Unmatched junction bases numbered 6, after V lost 1 base and J lost 0 bases. This CDR3 region has 18 residues. Germline V gene data show CDR1 as SGHRS and CDR2 as YFSETQ. The CDR3 protein is CASSLSLAGGTSTDTQYF. CDR3 nucleotide sequence: TGCGCCAGCAGCTTGTCACTAGCGGGGGGTACTAGCACAGATACGCAGTATTTT.

This chain connects TRBV5-1 to TRBJ1-6, with a weak D call TRBD1 (5 bases). This CDR3 region has 17 residues. Germline CDR1 SGHRS, CDR2 YFSETQ. V shed 4 bases and J shed 3 bases, with 17 bases lying between them. CDR3 nucleotides: TGCGCCAGCAGCCCGGGAGGAGGCGGGGGCTATAATTCACCCCTCCACTTT. It specifies CASSPGGGGGYNSPLHF.

The chain combines TRBV6-5 with TRBJ2-7; D is unclear. Looked up from germline, CDR1 is MNHEY and CDR2 is SVGAGI. The CDR3 loop spans 13 amino acids. V shed 7 bases and J shed 2 bases, with 12 bases lying between them. The CDR3 coding sequence is TGTGCCAGCACACTTGACTTTGCCTACGAGCAGTACTTC. This translates into CASTLDFAYEQYF.

This chain joins TRBV28 and TRBJ1-1; 7 bases align to TRBD1. The CDR3 has 12 residues. V was pared by 8 bases and J by 11 bases, with 11 bases of the junction left unmatched. Looked up from germline, CDR1 is MDHEN and CDR2 is SYDVKM. CDR3 bases: TGTGCCAGCTCCGGGACAGATCTATTGGCTTTCTTT. As protein: CASSGTDLLAFF.

V is TRBV7-6 and J is TRBJ1-1; 7 bases are a match to TRBD1. The CDR3 loop spans 16 amino acids. J lost 1 base, V lost 7 bases, and 12 bases had no gene match. Per germline, CDR1 SGHVS and CDR2 FNYEAQ. CDR3 amino acids: CASTTTGTASNTEAFF. The CDR3 DNA is TGTGCCAGCACCACCACCGGGACAGCCTCGAACACTGAAGCTTTCTTT.

J is TRBJ2-7 and V is TRBV9, with 11 bases lining up with TRBD2. Germline CDR1 reads SGDLS; CDR2 reads YYNGEE. Losses at the gene ends were 4 bases for V and 6 bases for J; bases not matched to a gene: 9. The CDR3 has 15 amino acids. CDR3 residues: CASSPGKGLAVEQYF. The CDR3 nucleotides are TGTGCCAGCAGCCCCGGAAAGGGACTAGCGGTCGAGCAGTACTTC.

The chain combines TRBV25-1 with TRBJ1-2; possible D gene TRBD1, 5 bases. V lost 5 bases and J lost 3, with 10 bases in between. The CDR3 is made up of 13 amino acids. The germline V gene encodes CDR1 MGHDK and CDR2 SYGVNS. The CDR3 sequence: CASSPTAYYGYTF. CDR3 nucleotide sequence: TGTGCCAGCAGTCCGACAGCTTACTATGGCTACACCTTC.

The chain's CDR3 is CASSWGVGETQYF. For the CDR3, the DNA is TGTGCCAGCAGCTGGGGAGTGGGGGAGACCCAGTACTTC. The V call is TRBV12-3 or TRBV12-4, the J call TRBJ2-5; possibly TRBD2 for D (5 bases). The CDR3 sequence is 13 residues long. V was clipped by 6 bases and J by 5 bases, with 13 bases between them.

This chain joins TRBV7-3 and TRBJ1-1; 9 nucleotides agree with TRBD1. CDR3 length equals 13 residues. V shed 5 bases and J 5 bases; nucleotides not matched to a gene: 3. Per germline, CDR1 SGHTA and CDR2 FQGTGA. CDR3 sequence: CASSTDRGTEAFF. CDR3 bases: TGTGCCAGCAGCACCGACAGGGGGACTGAAGCTTTCTTT. The full variable domain, with the rest looked up from reference TRBV7-3 and TRBJ1-1, is GAGVSQTPSNKVTEKGKYVELRCDPISGHTALYWYRQSLGQGPEFLIYFQGTGAADDSGLPNDRFFAVRPEGSVSTLKIQRTERGDSAVYLCASSTDRGTEAFFGQGTRLTVV.

J is TRBJ2-7 and V is TRBV5-1; 7 nucleotides agree with TRBD1. V trimming: 4 bases; J trimming: 4 bases; junction bases outside the gene matches: 11. The germline V gene has CDR1 SGHRS and CDR2 YFSETQ. There are 15 residues in the CDR3. CDR3 amino acids: CASSERAGGRYEQYF. Here the CDR3 DNA reads TGCGCCAGCAGCGAAAGGGCAGGGGGTCGTTACGAGCAGTACTTC.

CDR3 sequence: CASSQDGAGVSHQPQHF. CDR3 DNA sequence: TGTGCCAGCAGCCAAGATGGGGCGGGGGTCTCCCATCAGCCCCAGCATTTT. The rearrangement joins TRBV3-1 (or the pseudogene TRBV3-2) to TRBJ1-5; possible D gene TRBD1, 5 bases. The CDR3 sequence is 17 residues long. Trimming removed 0 bases from V and 5 bases from J, with 17 bases in between. Germline values: CDR1 LGHDT, CDR2 YNNKEL (reference sequence).